This T cell receptor beta chain came from a study of blood T cell repertoires in COVID-19. Study-level background: Samples came from the United States, Italy and Spain, spanning acute and convalescent COVID-19.

This CDR3 contains 15 residues. V shed 3 bases and J shed 0 bases, with 10 bases lying between them. Germline loops: CDR1 SGHNT, CDR2 YYREEE (reference sequence). How the authors handled the data: For nucleated cells, counts were estimated from reference gene primer amplification. Method: immunoSEQ multiplex PCR; TCRdb's copy keeps in-frame clones and lacks some. V and J calls and clone size are given by that table; D and trimming were obtained from the DNA. The repertoire holds 250,000 to 300,000 clones, with approximately 88% as singletons. Those enrolled in Seattle joined during active infection and were followed longitudinally afterward.

The chain carries TRBV5-4 and TRBJ2-1, with a possible D match to TRBD1 (5 bases). This receptor was taken from a woman aged 70 to 79 with COVID-19, enrolled during active disease. The sequenced sample was peripheral blood. DNA for the CDR3: TGTGCCAGCAGCTCCCGACAGAGCTCCTACAATGAGCAGTTCTTC. Translation gives CASSSRQSSYNEQFF.